This T cell receptor (beta chain) was identified in a study of shared clonotypes between healthy human individuals. Overall study: Each donor's CD8 memory used one plate, CD8 naive two, each CD4 subset three. Study-level points and caveats: A few donors had approximately 4.6% of their naive CD4 clonotypes in common.

Both subsets, CD45RA+ naive and CD45RA-negative memory, were split from the CD4+ cells. Germline assignment: CDR1 MDHEN and CDR2 SYDVKM. V was cut by 7 bases and J by 8 bases, with 14 bases left in between. CDR3 size: 12 residues. Sequencing was performed with immunoSEQ multiplex PCR; in TCRdb, only in-frame clones are kept and a portion is missing. This sample yields about 2.4 million clones, of which over 85% are seen a single time; roughly 0.14% belongs to the top ten. A word on this clone: Antigen specificity is unknown.

This clonotype originated in a man aged 18-30 years in good health. V and J are TRBV28 and TRBJ1-2; D might be TRBD1 (5 bases). Sequencing was carried out using naive CD4+ T cells sorted from blood. Stated subset: CD45RA+ positively selected. The CDR3: CASIAPGDGYTF. The DNA of the CDR3 is TGTGCCAGCATCGCACCGGGGGACGGCTACACCTTC.